These 26 T cell receptor beta chains were sequenced from one sample in a study of PD-1 blockade in classical Hodgkin lymphoma. Each patient experienced a relapse that followed autologous stem cell transplantation, and brentuximab vedotin exposure varied. Clones were read by immunoSEQ multiplex PCR, and TCRdb kept only the in-frame ones, dropping some. The sample holds 100,000 to 120,000 clones, about nine tenths seen once. The sample consisted of peripheral blood mononuclear cells (PBMCs), taken before the second cycle of nivolumab. The receptor source for this set is a human donor with classical Hodgkin lymphoma.

The V call is TRBV7-2, the J call TRBJ1-4, with D maybe TRBD1 (6 bases). V was trimmed by 3 bases and J by 6 bases, leaving 11 bases between them. In germline, CDR1 is SGHTA, CDR2 FQGNSA. This CDR3 has 14 amino acids. The CDR3 DNA follows: TGTGCCAGCAGCTTGACAGGTCGGGATGAAAAACTGTTTTTT. This codes for CASSLTGRDEKLFF.

In DNA, the CDR3 is TGCGCCAGCAGCTTGGGTGGAAACACCATATATTTT. This codes for CASSLGGNTIYF. The rearrangement joins TRBV5-1 to TRBJ1-3; the D is unclear. Looked up from germline, CDR1 is SGHRS and CDR2 is YFSETQ. V gave up 0 bases and J gave up 3 bases, with 1 base separating them. The CDR3 consists of 12 residues.

The chain has TRBV25-1 and TRBJ1-6; D is perhaps TRBD1 (5 bases). The CDR3 totals 15 residues. CDR1 is MGHDK and CDR2 is SYGVNS in the germline V gene. The V and J ends lost 2 bases and 7 bases respectively, with 12 bases between them. The DNA of the CDR3 is TGTGCCAGCAGTGAAGTAAGCAGGGTCAATTCACCCCTCCACTTT. Amino acid sequence: CASSEVSRVNSPLHF.

The genes are TRBV4-3 and TRBJ1-2; D is unclear. This CDR3 contains 15 residues. Germline loops: CDR1 LGHNA, CDR2 YSLEER. Trimming shortened V by 3 bases and J by 4 bases, and 15 bases separated the two germline ends. CDR3 sequence reads: CASSQTPEGGYGYTF. The DNA for the CDR3 is TGCGCCAGCAGCCAGACCCCTGAGGGTGGCTATGGCTACACCTTC.

The J gene is TRBJ2-1, the V gene TRBV12-5, with 10 nucleotides matching TRBD1. This CDR3 contains 16 residues. In germline, CDR1 is LGHNT, CDR2 FRNRAP. J gave up 5 bases and V 1 base, and 5 bases lay outside the gene matches. This chain's CDR3 is CASGLAIGTGDNEQFF. The CDR3 region has the DNA TGTGCTAGTGGTTTGGCAATCGGGACAGGGGACAATGAGCAGTTCTTC.

This clone was counted once. This chain links TRBV27 with TRBJ2-1; D unresolved. Trimming took 5 bases from V and 8 from J, leaving 7 bases between them. From germline, CDR1 is MNHEY and CDR2 SMNVEV (reference sequence). This CDR3 is built from 11 residues. The CDR3 loop reads CASSGVDEQFF. CDR3 bases: TGTGCCAGCAGTGGTGTTGATGAGCAGTTCTTC.

This clone showed up just a few times. This sequence joins TRBV21-1 and TRBJ1-5. TRBV21-1 is deemed a pseudogene. This CDR3 comprises 14 residues. The CDR3: CASSKNANPQPQHF. The CDR3 DNA sequence: TGTGCCAGCAGCAAGAATGCCAATCCTCAGCCCCAGCATTTT.

This clone was seen just once. The rearrangement joins TRBV30 to TRBJ1-1; D is undetermined. V shed 3 bases and J shed 2 bases, with 19 bases lying between them. The germline gives CDR1 GTSNPN, CDR2 SVGIG (reference sequence). This CDR3 comprises 16 residues. Here the CDR3 reads CAWRVRRANLNTEAFF. Written as DNA, the CDR3 is TGTGCCTGGAGGGTGAGAAGGGCTAATTTAAACACTGAAGCTTTCTTT.

V and J are TRBV6-5 and TRBJ1-6; TRBD1 matches 9 bases. This CDR3 is built from 15 residues. The ends lost 2 bases at V and 8 bases at J; junction bases unmatched: 4. The germline V gene has CDR1 MNHEY and CDR2 SVGAGI. DNA of the CDR3: TGTGCCAGCAGTTACCAGGACAGGGGAGATTCACCCCTCCACTTT. Amino acids: CASSYQDRGDSPLHF.

This clone was detected only once. The V and J genes are TRBV21-1 and TRBJ2-7. TRBV21-1 is labeled a pseudogene. This CDR3 region has 11 residues. The CDR3 region is CASSWDYEQYF. The CDR3 nucleotides are TGTGCCAGCAGCTGGGATTACGAGCAGTACTTC.

The chain joins TRBV5-5 to TRBJ2-5, with 8 bases fitting TRBD2. The CDR3 consists of 16 residues. Per germline, CDR1 SGHKS and CDR2 YYEKEE (reference sequence). The V and J ends lost 4 bases and 6 bases, in that order; junction bases with no gene match: 14. This CDR3 reads CASSPGGSGMSKTQYF. CDR3 in DNA: TGTGCCAGCAGCCCCGGCGGTAGCGGGATGAGTAAGACCCAGTACTTC.

This rearrangement joins TRBV10-2 to TRBJ2-1; D remains unclear. This CDR3 comprises 15 residues. Germline-derived CDR1 and CDR2 are WSHSY and SAAADI. The ends were cut back, 8 bases at V and 0 bases at J, with 14 bases in the middle. The chain's CDR3 is CASGLGGFSYNEQFF. The DNA for the CDR3 is TGCGCCAGCGGGTTGGGCGGCTTCTCCTACAATGAGCAGTTCTTC.

V usage is TRBV30 and J usage is TRBJ2-7; D not certain. Germline CDR1 GTSNPN, CDR2 SVGIG (reference sequence). The CDR3 sequence is 13 residues long. Between the trimmed V and J ends, which lost 2 bases and 2 bases, there was a span of 10 bases. CDR3 sequence: CAWSTKVTYEQYF. The CDR3 nucleotides are TGTGCCTGGAGTACAAAAGTTACCTACGAGCAGTACTTC.

The rearrangement uses TRBV2 and TRBJ1-1; maybe TRBD1 (5 bases). The germline gives CDR1 SNHLY, CDR2 FYNNEI. The V gene lost 6 bases and the J gene lost 0 bases, with 23 bases spanning the gap. This CDR3 is 18 amino acids long. The CDR3 region is CASRQDIPGRRVNTEAFF. CDR3 nucleotide sequence: TGTGCCAGCAGGCAAGACATCCCGGGACGCCGTGTGAACACTGAAGCTTTCTTT.

The chain couples TRBV2 to TRBJ2-2; 8 bases agree with TRBD1. CDR1 SNHLY and CDR2 FYNNEI come from the germline V gene. The J segment lost 6 bases and the V segment lost 3 bases, leaving 3 bases of the junction unmatched. The CDR3 contains 14 residues. CDR3 in DNA: TGTGCCAGCAGTGATCAGGGGGCTCCCGGGGAGCTGTTTTTT. This encodes CASSDQGAPGELFF.

J is TRBJ2-2 and V is TRBV4-3, with a tentative D call TRBD1 (6 bases). There are 14 residues in the CDR3. Germline V gives CDR1 LGHNA, CDR2 YSLEER. The germline V and J ends were trimmed by 0 bases and 6 bases, with 8 bases remaining between them. In DNA, the CDR3 is TGCGCCAGCAGCCAAGATCGGACAGCCGGGGAGCTGTTTTTT. Translated: CASSQDRTAGELFF.

The CDR3 DNA is TGTGCCAGTAGTATTCCGGTGATGGCCCCTGAAGCTTTCTTT. As protein: CASSIPVMAPEAFF. V and J are TRBV19 and TRBJ1-1, with D hard to call. The V gene's germline CDR1 is LNHDA and CDR2 SQIVND (reference sequence). Trimming cost V 3 bases and J 6 bases, with 14 bases left between them. The CDR3 covers 14 residues.

The J gene is TRBJ1-5, the V gene TRBV2, with D unclear. V was trimmed by 7 bases and J by 0 bases, leaving 10 bases between them. CDR3 length: 14 amino acids. The germline V gene has CDR1 SNHLY and CDR2 FYNNEI. The CDR3 sequence: CASKVAYSNQPQHF. The CDR3 nucleotides read TGTGCCAGCAAGGTAGCTTATAGCAATCAGCCCCAGCATTTT.

The CDR3 DNA is TGTGCCAGTAGTATAGTCGGCCCGAGGACCCTAGGGTACAATGAGCAGTTCTTC. As protein: CASSIVGPRTLGYNEQFF. The chain is built from TRBV19 and TRBJ2-1; D not resolved. The germline V gene encodes CDR1 LNHDA and CDR2 SQIVND (reference sequence). Trimming removed 1 base from V and 4 bases from J, with 20 bases in between. The CDR3 covers 18 residues.

As DNA, the CDR3 is TGTGCCAGCAGTGAGGGAGGACGGCTGAACACTGAAGCTTTCTTT. It codes for CASSEGGRLNTEAFF. The chain links TRBV28 to TRBJ1-1; D gene uncertain. The CDR3 spans 15 residues. The V gene lost 5 bases and the J gene lost 0 bases, with 13 bases spanning the gap. Germline CDR1 MDHEN, CDR2 SYDVKM.

V is TRBV5-6 and J is TRBJ2-2; D may be TRBD1 or TRBD2 (5 bases each). V was trimmed by 0 bases and J by 3 bases, leaving 9 bases between them. Germline assignment: CDR1 SGHDT and CDR2 YYEEEE. The CDR3 spans 15 residues. CDR3 residues: CASSLGGDDTGELFF. CDR3 DNA: TGTGCCAGCAGCTTGGGAGGGGATGACACCGGGGAGCTGTTTTTT.

This chain connects TRBV6-5 to TRBJ1-1; no definite D call. The CDR3 totals 15 residues. Germline CDR1 reads MNHEY; CDR2 reads SVGAGI. Trimming stripped 6 bases from V and 0 bases from J, with 14 bases between. The CDR3 sequence is CASRLLGSLNTEAFF. In nucleotides, the CDR3 is TGTGCCAGCAGACTCTTGGGGTCCTTGAACACTGAAGCTTTCTTT.

The chain links TRBV4-1 to TRBJ2-7; weak D call: TRBD2 (7 bases). V lost 5 bases and J 0 bases, leaving 17 bases between the germline ends. Germline V CDR1 and CDR2: MGHRA, YSYEKL. There are 16 residues in the CDR3. For the CDR3, the DNA is TGCGCCAGCAGCGACCGAGGGGGGGGGAGCTCCTACGAGCAGTACTTC. Translation: CASSDRGGGSSYEQYF.

The chain recombines TRBV6-5 with TRBJ1-2; 7 bases fit TRBD1. The CDR3 consists of 14 residues. Germline CDR1 MNHEY, CDR2 SVGAGI. The V gene end was trimmed by 6 bases and the J gene end by 2 bases; junction bases not matched to a gene: 6. This CDR3 reads CASSRDSKNYGYTF. CDR3 DNA sequence: TGTGCCAGCAGCCGGGACAGCAAAAACTATGGCTACACCTTC.

This CDR3 is CASSEAFGVAEAFF. The CDR3 DNA is TGTGCCAGCAGTGAAGCGTTCGGGGTCGCTGAAGCTTTCTTT. The chain uses TRBV2 and TRBJ1-1, with D hard to call. V dropped 0 bases and J dropped 6 bases, with 11 bases sitting between them. Germline-derived CDR1 and CDR2 are SNHLY and FYNNEI. CDR3 size: 14 residues.

The chain joins TRBV18 to TRBJ1-1; 10 bases align to TRBD1. Germline loops: CDR1 KGHSH, CDR2 LQKENI. V trimming: 9 bases; J trimming: 4 bases; junction bases outside the gene matches: 11. The CDR3 has 15 amino acids. The CDR3 loop is CASVPPGTGATEAFF. In DNA form, the CDR3 reads TGTGCCAGTGTCCCTCCCGGGACAGGGGCCACTGAAGCTTTCTTT.